What follows are 23 T cell receptor beta chains derived from one specimen sequenced in a study of cytomegalovirus exposure and HLA in healthy donors. The PCR used 60 Vbeta and 13 Jbeta primers. Generated by immunoSEQ multiplex PCR, the TCRdb table keeps only in-frame clones and is missing some. The sample lists over 95,000 clones; over 60% were seen once. Material: PBMCs. The receptor set was obtained from a female donor in good health and CMV-seronegative.

The chain employs TRBV5-1 and TRBJ2-4, with 12 bases that match TRBD2. The germline CDR1 and CDR2 sequences are SGHRS and YFSETQ. With V trimmed by 0 bases and J by 2 bases, 9 bases remained unmatched. The CDR3 has 19 residues. The CDR3 DNA is TGCGCCAGCAGCTTGGGGCTAGCGGGGGGGACGGGAACCAAAAACATTCAGTACTTC. As protein: CASSLGLAGGTGTKNIQYF. The full variable domain, its missing parts supplied by reference TRBV5-1 and TRBJ2-4, is KAGVTQTPRYLIKTRGQQVTLSCSPISGHRSVSWYQQTPGQGLQFLFEYFSETQRNKGNFPGRFSGRQFSNSRSEMNVSTLELGDSALYLCASSLGLAGGTGTKNIQYFGAGTRLSVL.

In this sample, this clone turned up once. The rearrangement joins TRBV7-2 to TRBJ2-7; 8 bases agree with TRBD1. The germline V gene has CDR1 SGHTA and CDR2 FQGNSA. The CDR3 runs to 13 residues. Unmatched junction bases numbered 6, after V lost 4 bases and J lost 7 bases. The CDR3 protein is CASSSGQASEQYF. The CDR3 nucleotides are TGTGCCAGCAGCTCGGGACAGGCGAGTGAGCAGTACTTC.

The genes are TRBV7-3 and TRBJ1-2; D unresolved. This CDR3 contains 13 residues. The V and J ends lost 4 bases and 6 bases respectively, with 12 bases between them. Per germline, CDR1 SGHTA and CDR2 FQGTGA. The CDR3 here is CASSSGRGDGYTF. The CDR3 nucleotides are TGTGCCAGCAGCTCCGGACGGGGTGATGGCTACACCTTC.

The V gene is TRBV27, the J gene TRBJ2-1, with 7 bases lining up with TRBD1. Trimming at V came to 10 bases and at J to 1 base, leaving 19 bases not matched to a gene. The germline CDR1 and CDR2 sequences are MNHEY and SMNVEV (reference sequence). The CDR3 runs to 18 residues. CDR3 protein: CATFGTVSHPMSYNEQFF. In DNA, the CDR3 is TGTGCCACCTTCGGGACAGTTTCCCACCCCATGTCCTACAATGAGCAGTTCTTC.

The V and J genes are TRBV29-1 and TRBJ1-1, with D unclear. The V gene's germline CDR1 is SQVTM and CDR2 ANQGSEA. With 7 bases removed from V and 1 base from J, the gap between germline ends came to 4 bases. There are 10 residues in the CDR3. DNA of the CDR3: TGCAGCGCCGGGAACACTGAAGCTTTCTTT. Translation: CSAGNTEAFF. The whole variable domain, remainder taken from reference TRBV29-1 and TRBJ1-1, is SAVISQKPSRDICQRGTSLTIQCQVDSQVTMMFWYRQQPGQSLTLIATANQGSEATYESGFVIDKFPISRPNLTFSTLTVSNMSPEDSSIYLCSAGNTEAFFGQGTRLTVV.

The chain has TRBV12-5 and TRBJ2-3; possibly TRBD2 for D (6 bases). The CDR3 runs 18 residues. The germline V and J ends were trimmed by 5 bases and 1 base, with 22 bases remaining between them. Germline values: CDR1 LGHNT, CDR2 FRNRAP. CDR3 residues: CASGRPREEGSGTDTQYF. CDR3 nucleotides: TGTGCTAGTGGTCGCCCCCGCGAGGAGGGGTCCGGCACAGATACGCAGTATTTT.

This chain joins TRBV10-2 and TRBJ1-5; 11 bases fit TRBD1. Germline CDR1 and CDR2: WSHSY and SAAADI. The CDR3 is 19 amino acids. The ends lost 3 bases at V and 2 bases at J; junction bases unmatched: 12. The CDR3 here is CASSEGTGGIKTGNQPQHF. CDR3 bases: TGCGCCAGCAGTGAAGGGACAGGGGGAATTAAGACGGGCAATCAGCCCCAGCATTTT.

This chain links TRBV5-1 with TRBJ2-1; D unresolved. The CDR3 totals 14 residues. Germline CDR1 SGHRS, CDR2 YFSETQ. V was cut by 0 bases and J by 6 bases, with 10 bases left in between. CDR3 sequence reads: CASSLAPGGNEQFF. The CDR3, as DNA: TGCGCCAGCAGCTTGGCTCCGGGTGGCAATGAGCAGTTCTTC.

The chain recombines TRBV9 with TRBJ2-5; TRBD2 matches 9 bases. CDR1 and CDR2 (germline): SGDLS, YYNGEE. The CDR3 totals 17 residues. V was clipped by 4 bases and J by 0 bases; unmatched bases: 10. The CDR3 DNA sequence: TGTGCCAGCAGCTCTCCCTCGGCGGGGGGGGACCAAGAGACCCAGTACTTC. It encodes CASSSPSAGGDQETQYF. The variable domain in full, completed from reference TRBV9 and TRBJ2-5, reads DSGVTQTPKHLITATGQRVTLRCSPRSGDLSVYWYQQSLDQGLQFLIQYYNGEERAKGNILERFSAQQFPDLHSELNLSSLELGDSALYFCASSSPSAGGDQETQYFGPGTRLLVL.

The chain carries TRBV7-9 and TRBJ2-5; 8 positions match TRBD2. The V gene's germline CDR1 is SEHNR and CDR2 FQNEAQ (reference sequence). Trimming at V came to 5 bases and at J to 5 bases, leaving 4 bases not matched to a gene. The CDR3 totals 13 residues. Here the CDR3 DNA reads TGTGCCAGCAGCCCACGGGGGGGGGAGACCCAGTACTTC. Translated, it gives CASSPRGGETQYF.

The chain joins TRBV6-5 to TRBJ2-4, with TRBD1 as a possible D gene (6 bases). The V and J ends lost 4 bases and 6 bases respectively, with 13 bases between them. There are 14 residues in the CDR3. Germline CDR1 reads MNHEY; CDR2 reads SVGAGI. The CDR3 spells CASSSTRGPNIQYF. In DNA, the CDR3 is TGTGCCAGCAGTTCAACCAGGGGCCCAAACATTCAGTACTTC.

The rearrangement uses TRBV7-2 and TRBJ1-6, with TRBD1 matching over 9 bases. The ends lost 1 base at V and 7 bases at J; junction bases unmatched: 2. Germline loops: CDR1 SGHTA, CDR2 FQGNSA. There are 15 residues in the CDR3. CDR3 sequence: CASSLVGTGNSPLHF. DNA for the CDR3: TGTGCCAGCAGCTTAGTCGGGACAGGGAATTCACCCCTCCACTTT.

The chain joins TRBV6-5 to TRBJ1-4; TRBD1 agrees at 7 bases. The CDR3 is 15 residues long. Germline-derived CDR1 and CDR2 are MNHEY and SVGAGI. Germline trimming cut 1 base from V and 6 bases from J; bases unmatched to any gene: 5. The CDR3 here is CASSYLNGQDEKLFF. CDR3 nucleotide sequence: TGTGCCAGCAGTTACTTGAACGGACAGGATGAAAAACTGTTTTTT.

V is TRBV6-5 and J is TRBJ2-3; no clear D. Trimming removed 5 bases at V and 0 bases at J, with 3 bases between. CDR1 and CDR2 from the germline V gene are MNHEY and SVGAGI. This CDR3 comprises 12 residues. The CDR3 spells CASSPSTDTQYF. In DNA, the CDR3 is TGTGCCAGCAGTCCTAGCACAGATACGCAGTATTTT.

The chain joins TRBV5-1 to TRBJ1-1; 9 bases map to TRBD1. The junction had 12 bases not matched to a gene; V was cut back by 5 bases and J by 1 base. Germline CDR1 reads SGHRS; CDR2 reads YFSETQ. The CDR3 consists of 17 residues. The CDR3 region is CASRGPLTGGQNTEAFF. Written as DNA, the CDR3 is TGCGCCAGCAGGGGGCCCCTAACAGGGGGCCAGAACACTGAAGCTTTCTTT.

CDR3 amino acids: CASRNTATNEKLFF. DNA of the CDR3: TGTGCCAGTCGAAACACCGCAACTAATGAAAAACTGTTTTTT. The rearrangement uses TRBV18 and TRBJ1-4; D gene unclear. The germline CDR1 and CDR2 sequences are KGHSH and LQKENI. This CDR3 region has 14 residues. V lost 9 bases, J lost 0 bases, and 11 bases lay in between.

The chain carries TRBV21-1 and TRBJ2-2; whether TRBD2, the table's D call, matches the DNA was not checked. TRBV21-1 is marked as a pseudogene. CDR3 length equals 16 residues. The CDR3 spells CASSKTSGDFTGELFF. CDR3 bases: TGTGCCAGCAGCAAAACTAGCGGGGATTTCACCGGGGAGCTGTTTTTT.

The gene calls are TRBV6-6 and TRBJ1-2, with 9 bases fitting TRBD1. Trimming at V came to 0 bases and at J to 8 bases, leaving 7 bases not matched to a gene. This CDR3 region has 15 residues. CDR1 is MNHNY, CDR2 SVGAGI, per germline (reference sequence). The CDR3 DNA sequence: TGTGCCAGCAGTTACTCGCCGGGACAGGGCGGAGGCTACACCTTC. It encodes CASSYSPGQGGGYTF.

The chain has TRBV19 and TRBJ2-3; D call uncertain. Germline CDR1 LNHDA, CDR2 SQIVND (reference sequence). The ends were cut back, 4 bases at V and 6 bases at J, with 5 bases in the middle. This CDR3 comprises 11 residues. CDR3: CASSTQDTQYF. CDR3 DNA: TGTGCCAGTAGTACACAGGATACGCAGTATTTT.

This clone showed up just a few times. This rearrangement joins TRBV28 to TRBJ1-1; 7 bases align to TRBD1. Germline CDR1 and CDR2: MDHEN and SYDVKM. J gave up 11 bases and V 6 bases, and 12 bases lay outside the gene matches. This CDR3 is built from 13 residues. The CDR3 sequence: CASRRDSPSPAFF. DNA for the CDR3: TGTGCCAGCAGGCGGGACAGCCCCTCTCCGGCTTTCTTT.

The rearrangement links TRBV6-1 to TRBJ1-5, with no clear D. Germline V CDR1 and CDR2: MNHNS, SASEGT. V was pared by 2 bases and J by 8 bases, with 13 bases between. The CDR3 is 14 amino acids. In nucleotides, the CDR3 is TGTGCCAGCAGTGAAACTCTGGGAGGGAAGCCCCAGCATTTT. Residues: CASSETLGGKPQHF.

This clone appeared a few times. The V call is TRBV6-6, the J call TRBJ1-4; 8 nucleotides align to TRBD1. CDR3 length: 14 residues. Per the germline V gene, CDR1 is MNHNY and CDR2 is SVGAGI (reference sequence). With V trimmed by 7 bases and J by 10 bases, 11 bases remained unmatched. The CDR3 loop reads CASNPGQGDGKLFF. CDR3 bases: TGTGCCAGCAACCCCGGACAGGGCGATGGAAAACTGTTTTTT.

The chain couples TRBV21-1 to TRBJ1-5; the table's D call TRBD1 went unverified against the DNA. TRBV21-1 is a pseudogene segment. CDR3 length equals 16 residues. CDR3 coding DNA: TGTGCCAGCAGCAAGGATAAACAGGGGGCGGGGGAGCCCCAGCATTTT. It yields the protein CASSKDKQGAGEPQHF.